Each of the 32 T cell receptor beta chains below was sequenced from the same sample in a study of blood T cell repertoires in COVID-19. Generated by immunoSEQ multiplex PCR, the TCRdb table keeps only in-frame clones and is missing some. The data show a few hundred thousand clones, about 87% seen once. Sample: peripheral blood. These receptors were taken from an older woman with COVID-19, enrolled during active disease.

The chain has TRBV9 and TRBJ1-4; D is possibly TRBD1 (5 bases). Trimming took off 3 bases at V and 0 bases at J, with 12 bases between the two ends. The CDR3 contains 16 residues. Germline assignment: CDR1 SGDLS and CDR2 YYNGEE. The DNA for the CDR3 is TGTGCCAGCAGCGCCGCAGGGTTTTCAACTAATGAAAAACTGTTTTTT. It is translated as CASSAAGFSTNEKLFF.

The rearrangement joins TRBV25-1 to TRBJ1-4; the D gene is possibly TRBD1 (5 bases). V was cut by 7 bases and J by 5 bases, with 17 bases left in between. The CDR3 has 15 residues. Germline values: CDR1 MGHDK, CDR2 SYGVNS. In nucleotides, the CDR3 is TGTGCCAGCATACCTAACGCAGGGTACAATGAAAAACTGTTTTTT. The encoded protein is CASIPNAGYNEKLFF.

This clone was seen a handful of times. The chain uses TRBV27 and TRBJ1-6, with TRBD1 matching 7 bases. In germline, CDR1 is MNHEY, CDR2 SMNVEV (reference sequence). J gave up 7 bases and V 4 bases, and 4 bases lay outside the gene matches. This CDR3 is built from 14 residues. In DNA form, the CDR3 reads TGTGCCAGCAGTTCGACAGGGAAAAATTCACCCCTCCACTTT. This encodes CASSSTGKNSPLHF.

The count of this clone is one. The rearrangement joins TRBV6-1 to TRBJ1-5; D is perhaps TRBD1 (6 bases). Germline CDR1 MNHNS, CDR2 SASEGT. V shed 4 bases and J shed 6 bases, with 19 bases lying between them. The CDR3 is 16 amino acids. CDR3 amino acids: CASSVRGDTGSQPQHF. The CDR3 bases are TGTGCCAGCAGTGTTCGGGGGGACACTGGGAGTCAGCCCCAGCATTTT.

This clone was found a few times. The rearrangement joins TRBV10-3 to TRBJ2-1; TRBD2 matches at 9 bases. This CDR3 is 15 amino acids long. Looked up from germline, CDR1 is ENHRY and CDR2 is SYGVKD. Germline trimming cut 5 bases from V and 6 bases from J; bases unmatched to any gene: 8. The CDR3 DNA reads as TGTGCCATCAGTAAAGCGGGAGGAAAGGCCAATGAGCAGTTCTTC. Protein sequence: CAISKAGGKANEQFF.

CDR3 nucleotides: TGTGCCAGCTCACCGGACGGGACAGGGGTAGGGGAAAAACTGTTTTTT. Encoded protein: CASSPDGTGVGEKLFF. The chain recombines TRBV18 with TRBJ1-4; 10 bases match TRBD1. V was pared by 3 bases and J by 8 bases, with 9 bases of the junction left unmatched. The germline CDR1 and CDR2 sequences are KGHSH and LQKENI. The CDR3 consists of 16 residues.

The V call is TRBV6-1, the J call TRBJ1-6; 7 bases align to TRBD1. Germline V gene data show CDR1 as MNHNS and CDR2 as SASEGT. With 1 base clipped from V and 0 bases from J, the junction kept 6 bases outside the gene matches. The CDR3 has 18 amino acids. The CDR3 nucleotides are TGTGCCAGCAGTGAAGGGGGACAGCGCAGCTCCTATAATTCACCCCTCCACTTT. Its translation: CASSEGGQRSSYNSPLHF.

The CDR3 DNA is TGTGCCAGCAGCTTGGCCGGTTTGCGGCACGAGCAGTACTTC. Amino acid sequence: CASSLAGLRHEQYF. The chain carries TRBV5-4 and TRBJ2-7, with D unresolved. CDR3 size: 14 residues. In germline, CDR1 is SGHNT, CDR2 YYREEE (reference sequence). Trimming cost V 0 bases and J 5 bases, with 12 bases left between them.

The chain has TRBV7-9 and TRBJ1-2; 9 bases are shared with TRBD1. With V trimmed by 1 base and J by 8 bases, 11 bases remained unmatched. CDR3 length: 16 amino acids. Germline CDR1 SEHNR, CDR2 FQNEAQ (reference sequence). The CDR3 sequence: CASSLDWDGTGKGYTF. In DNA, the CDR3 is TGTGCCAGCAGCTTAGATTGGGACGGGACAGGGAAAGGCTACACCTTC. The full variable domain, in which reference TRBV7-9 and TRBJ1-2 provide the parts outside the CDR3, is DTGVSQNPRHKITKRGQNVTFRCDPISEHNRLYWYRQTLGQGPEFLTYFQNEAQLEKSRLLSDRFSAERPKGSFSTLEIQRTEQGDSAMYLCASSLDWDGTGKGYTFGSGTRLTVV.

This clone appeared a single time. V and J are TRBV6-6 and TRBJ2-1; TRBD1 matches at 7 bases. The CDR3 runs to 16 residues. Unmatched junction bases numbered 7, after V lost 5 bases and J lost 0 bases. CDR1 MNHNY and CDR2 SVGAGI come from the germline V gene (reference sequence). CDR3 sequence reads: CASSMSKGASYNEQFF. CDR3 bases: TGTGCCAGCAGTATGTCTAAGGGGGCCTCCTACAATGAGCAGTTCTTC.

The CDR3 loop reads CASSQLGTGGTTDTQYF. CDR3 nucleotides: TGCGCCAGCAGCCAACTCGGGACAGGGGGGACGACAGATACGCAGTATTTT. The chain couples TRBV4-1 to TRBJ2-3, with 11 bases matching TRBD1. CDR3 length equals 17 residues. Losses at the gene ends were 2 bases for V and 3 bases for J; bases not matched to a gene: 7. Germline V gene sequence: CDR1 MGHRA, CDR2 YSYEKL.

There are a few counts of this clone. The chain couples TRBV2 to TRBJ2-1; TRBD2 is a possible D gene (6 bases). CDR3 length: 12 residues. Germline V gene sequence: CDR1 SNHLY, CDR2 FYNNEI. Written as DNA, the CDR3 is TGTGCTAGCCGTGCGGGGTTTAATGAGCAGTTCTTC. Its protein product is CASRAGFNEQFF.

This clone was seen only once. Other DNA sequences from this sample encode an identical CDR3 as well. This chain connects TRBV20-1 to TRBJ2-1; D gene uncertain. The V gene's germline CDR1 is DFQATT and CDR2 SNEGSKA (reference sequence). The CDR3 runs to 11 residues. Between the trimmed V and J ends, which lost 3 bases and 4 bases, there was a span of 4 bases. The CDR3 spells CSASRYNEQFF. The CDR3 nucleotides are TGCAGTGCTAGCCGGTACAATGAGCAGTTCTTC.

The chain is built from TRBV7-9 and TRBJ1-4; a weak D match, TRBD1 (5 bases). The CDR3 length is 15 residues. The germline V and J ends were trimmed by 1 base and 6 bases, with 12 bases remaining between them. Germline CDR1 SEHNR, CDR2 FQNEAQ (reference sequence). The CDR3 here is CASSLEGVRDEKLFF. Written as DNA, the CDR3 is TGTGCCAGCAGCTTAGAAGGGGTACGAGATGAAAAACTGTTTTTT.

For the CDR3, the DNA is TGTGCCAGCACTCTGAGCGCAGGGACTGATGAGCAGTACTTC. Amino acids: CASTLSAGTDEQYF. This chain links TRBV7-8 with TRBJ2-7; weak D call: TRBD2 (6 bases). V lost 7 bases, J lost 7 bases, and 20 bases lay in between. The CDR3 consists of 14 residues. Germline-derived CDR1 and CDR2 are SGHVS and FQNEAQ.

The chain joins TRBV11-2 to TRBJ1-3; weak D call: TRBD1 (5 bases). V was shortened by 1 base and J by 7 bases, with 5 bases between the two germline ends. The germline CDR1 and CDR2 sequences are SGHAT and FQNNGV. CDR3 length: 12 amino acids. In DNA form, the CDR3 reads TGTGCCAGCAGCTTAGCAGGGAACACCATATATTTT. Amino acids: CASSLAGNTIYF.

This clone occurred once. V gene TRBV18 combines with J gene TRBJ2-2, with 7 bases matching TRBD1. The length of the CDR3 is 15 residues. Germline CDR1 is KGHSH and CDR2 is LQKENI. J was trimmed by 5 bases and V by 5 bases; bases with no gene match: 8. CDR3 residues: CASSSGQVLTGELFF. CDR3 sequence (DNA): TGTGCCAGCTCATCCGGACAGGTTCTTACCGGGGAGCTGTTTTTT. Together with reference TRBV18 and TRBJ2-2, the CDR3 gives the full variable domain: NAGVMQNPRHLVRRRGQEARLRCSPMKGHSHVYWYRQLPEEGLKFMVYLQKENIIDESGMPKERFSAEFPKEGPSILRIQQVVRGDSAAYFCASSSGQVLTGELFFGEGSRLTVL.

Details on this clone: Additional DNA sequences in this sample encode the identical CDR3. The chain uses TRBV7-3 and TRBJ2-3, with D tentatively TRBD2 (6 bases). The CDR3 has 15 residues. The germline CDR1 and CDR2 sequences are SGHTA and FQGTGA. The V end lost 6 bases, the J end lost 0 bases, and 13 bases lay between the germline ends. The CDR3 reads CASSLIGGSTDTQYF. DNA for the CDR3: TGTGCCAGCAGTCTAATCGGGGGAAGCACAGATACGCAGTATTTT.

The J gene is TRBJ2-1, the V gene TRBV29-1; TRBD2 is a possible D gene (5 bases). V was clipped by 1 base and J by 0 bases, with 13 bases between them. In germline, CDR1 is SQVTM, CDR2 ANQGSEA. This CDR3 has 16 amino acids. The chain's CDR3 is CSVEGASSSSYNEQFF. The CDR3 DNA follows: TGCAGCGTTGAAGGGGCTAGCTCCAGCTCCTACAATGAGCAGTTCTTC.

The gene calls are TRBV3-1 (or the pseudogene TRBV3-2) and TRBJ1-2; no clear D. Between the trimmed V and J ends, which lost 3 bases and 4 bases, there was a span of 9 bases. This CDR3 has 13 amino acids. CDR1 and CDR2 from the germline V gene are LGHDT and YNNKEL (reference sequence). The CDR3 sequence is CASSHRGSYGYTF. CDR3 DNA sequence: TGTGCCAGCAGCCACCGGGGTAGCTATGGCTACACCTTC.

This chain uses TRBV6-2 or TRBV6-3 with TRBJ2-1; 11 nucleotides agree with TRBD2. This CDR3 comprises 19 residues. V lost 6 bases and J lost 5; bases outside the gene matches: 18. Germline assignment: CDR1 MNHEY and CDR2 SVGEGT. The CDR3 reads CASSPETSGKVFWDNEQFF. Here the CDR3 DNA reads TGTGCCAGCAGCCCCGAGACTAGCGGGAAAGTTTTTTGGGACAATGAGCAGTTCTTC.

This clone was seen only once. The chain carries TRBV30 and TRBJ2-1; D not certain. The CDR3 consists of 16 residues. V lost 2 bases and J 4 bases, leaving 18 bases between the germline ends. Germline CDR1 is GTSNPN and CDR2 is SVGIG (reference sequence). The CDR3 DNA is TGTGCCTGGAGTCTCAAATCCCTCGGTGCGTACAATGAGCAGTTCTTC. This gives the protein CAWSLKSLGAYNEQFF.

The chain employs TRBV18 and TRBJ1-1; 8 bases line up with TRBD1. J lost 12 bases, V lost 3 bases, and 12 bases had no gene match. This CDR3 is 14 amino acids long. Germline V gene data show CDR1 as KGHSH and CDR2 as LQKENI. The CDR3 region has the DNA TGTGCCAGCTCACCGACAGGGGCTGCGGGGTTATCTTTCTTT. Translation gives CASSPTGAAGLSFF.

The chain combines TRBV20-1 with TRBJ1-1, with D unclear. This CDR3 has 11 amino acids. Trimming removed 1 base from V and 7 bases from J, with 7 bases in between. CDR1 and CDR2 (germline): DFQATT, SNEGSKA (reference sequence). CDR3 sequence (DNA): TGCAGTGCTAGAGTGGCAGTTGAAGCTTTCTTT. The encoded protein is CSARVAVEAFF.

This clone was observed a few times. The V call is TRBV18, the J call TRBJ1-5; 7 nucleotides match TRBD1. Germline V lookup: CDR1 KGHSH, CDR2 LQKENI. CDR3 length: 17 amino acids. J lost 0 bases, V lost 6 bases, and 11 bases had no gene match. As DNA, the CDR3 is TGTGCCAGCTCCCCCGCCCCAACAGGGGTTAGCAATCAGCCCCAGCATTTT. This translates into CASSPAPTGVSNQPQHF.

This clone was counted once. The CDR3 reads CASSEAGGIYTQYF. In DNA form, the CDR3 reads TGTGCCAGCAGTGAAGCGGGAGGGATATATACGCAGTATTTT. The rearrangement joins TRBV2 to TRBJ2-3, with 7 nucleotides matching TRBD2. The ends lost 0 bases at V and 7 bases at J; junction bases unmatched: 4. CDR3 length: 14 residues. Germline V CDR1 and CDR2: SNHLY, FYNNEI.

The J gene is TRBJ2-7, the V gene TRBV19; 10 bases line up with TRBD2. V lost 4 bases, J lost 7 bases, and 10 bases stayed unmatched. The CDR3 contains 15 residues. Germline V CDR1 and CDR2: LNHDA, SQIVND (reference sequence). CDR3 protein: CASSNGASGRGEQYF. The CDR3 DNA reads as TGTGCCAGTAGTAACGGGGCTAGCGGGAGAGGTGAGCAGTACTTC.

This chain links TRBV3-1 (or the pseudogene TRBV3-2) with TRBJ1-1; possible D gene TRBD1, 6 bases. The germline V and J ends were trimmed by 5 bases and 8 bases, with 15 bases remaining between them. The CDR3 sequence is 13 residues long. CDR1 is LGHDT, CDR2 YNNKEL, per germline (reference sequence). The CDR3 region is CASSTTGRAEAFF. The CDR3 nucleotides read TGTGCCAGCAGCACCACAGGGCGGGCAGAAGCTTTCTTT.

This rearrangement joins TRBV5-5 to TRBJ1-3; 8 bases match TRBD1. Losses at the gene ends were 7 bases for V and 4 bases for J; bases not matched to a gene: 7. The CDR3 covers 14 residues. CDR1 is SGHKS, CDR2 YYEKEE, per germline (reference sequence). CDR3 amino acids: CASGPQGAGNTIYF. CDR3 DNA: TGTGCCAGCGGACCCCAGGGGGCGGGAAACACCATATATTTT.

The chain joins TRBV24-1 to TRBJ1-5; D perhaps matches TRBD1 (5 bases). The germline V gene has CDR1 KGHDR and CDR2 SFDVKD. Trimming took 4 bases from V and 7 from J, leaving 19 bases between them. The CDR3 contains 16 residues. CDR3 in DNA: TGTGCCACCAGTGACCCCCGCGCAGGGAAAAGGCAGCCCCAGCATTTT. This sequence encodes CATSDPRAGKRQPQHF.

The rearrangement joins TRBV6-1 to TRBJ1-2; no clear D. Germline loops: CDR1 MNHNS, CDR2 SASEGT. Trimming removed 5 bases at V and 4 bases at J, with 8 bases between. The CDR3 extends over 12 amino acids. CDR3 sequence: CASSYMSYGYTF. The CDR3 region has the DNA TGTGCCAGCAGTTATATGTCCTATGGCTACACCTTC.

This chain joins TRBV5-1 and TRBJ1-2; 8 bases align to TRBD1. The CDR3 length is 15 residues. The V gene's germline CDR1 is SGHRS and CDR2 YFSETQ. The V segment lost 3 bases and the J segment 1 base; nucleotides outside the gene matches: 5. CDR3 DNA: TGCGCCAGCAGCTCGGCGACAGGGGTTAACTATGGCTACACCTTC. This sequence encodes CASSSATGVNYGYTF.